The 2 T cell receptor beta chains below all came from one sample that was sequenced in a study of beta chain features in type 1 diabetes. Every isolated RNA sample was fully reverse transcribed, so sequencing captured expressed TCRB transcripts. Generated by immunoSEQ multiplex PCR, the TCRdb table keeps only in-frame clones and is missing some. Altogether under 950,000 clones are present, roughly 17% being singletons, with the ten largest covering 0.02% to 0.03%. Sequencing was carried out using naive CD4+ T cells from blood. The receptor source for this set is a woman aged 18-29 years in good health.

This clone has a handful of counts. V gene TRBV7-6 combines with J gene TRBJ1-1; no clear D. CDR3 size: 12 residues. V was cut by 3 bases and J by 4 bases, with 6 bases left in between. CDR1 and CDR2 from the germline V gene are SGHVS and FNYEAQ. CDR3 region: CASSLSGTEAFF. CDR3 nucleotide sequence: TGTGCCAGCAGCTTGTCCGGCACTGAAGCTTTCTTT.

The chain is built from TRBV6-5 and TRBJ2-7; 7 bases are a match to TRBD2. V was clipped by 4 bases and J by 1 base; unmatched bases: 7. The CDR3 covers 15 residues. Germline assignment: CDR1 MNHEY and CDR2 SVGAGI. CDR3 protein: CASSSVWEGSYEQYF. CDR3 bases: TGTGCCAGCAGTTCTGTGTGGGAGGGATCCTACGAGCAGTACTTC.